This T cell receptor beta chain is drawn from a study of T cell responses to AZD1222 COVID-19 vaccine. Study conclusions and caveats: Scientists sampled the repertoires only once the peak T cell response had passed. Donors were mostly white British, more females; clonal diversity possibly underestimated. Rises in breadth and depth of Spike-specific TCRs came after two AZD1222 doses.

The table came from immunoSEQ multiplex PCR; TCRdb's copy has only in-frame clones and leaves some out. This sample has about 110,000 clones, with 92% found just once. The CDR3 is 12 amino acids. V was cut by 4 bases and J by 4 bases, with 4 bases left in between. Looked up from germline, CDR1 is MGHDK and CDR2 is SYGVNS. About this clone itself: Its antigen is not identified.

This receptor was taken from an adult who received the AZD1222 COVID-19 vaccine. The chain joins TRBV25-1 to TRBJ1-4; no clear D. This sample comprised peripheral blood, obtained 28 days after the second AZD1222 dose. CDR3 amino acids: CASSANNEKLFF. The CDR3 nucleotides are TGTGCCAGCAGTGCTAATAATGAAAAACTGTTTTTT.